These T cell receptor beta chains were read from a single sample in a study of cytomegalovirus exposure and HLA in healthy donors. Data came from immunoSEQ multiplex PCR; TCRdb stores just in-frame clones and leaves some out. The repertoire holds roughly 200,000 clones, with 70% to 90% as singletons. Sequenced material: PBMCs. These receptors all come from a woman aged 45-60 years in good health and CMV-seronegative. CDR3s include the opening cysteine and the closing phenylalanine or tryptophan. A D gene is named only where the DNA matches it firmly. The size of a clone is reported for some rows only, either as once, few or many, or as a class for expanded clones.

D | J | V | size | CDR3 | DNA
TRBD1 | TRBJ2-7 | TRBV19 | . | CASSTPRTGTGGFEQYF | TGTGCCAGTAGTACCCCCAGGACGGGGACAGGGGGCTTCGAGCAGTACTTC
. | TRBJ1-1 | TRBV4-1 | . | CASSEFGSKGTEAFF | TGCGCCAGCAGCGAATTTGGGAGTAAAGGCACTGAAGCTTTCTTT
. | TRBJ2-6 | TRBV27 | . | CASRGAPGFGANVLTF | TGTGCCAGCAGGGGGGCCCCTGGCTTCGGGGCCAACGTCCTGACTTTC
. | TRBJ2-7 | TRBV7-2 | . | CASSARGRPREQYF | TGTGCCAGCAGCGCTAGAGGTCGCCCCCGCGAGCAGTACTTC
TRBD2 | TRBJ2-3 | TRBV5-1 | few | CASSLGAGSTDTQYF | TGCGCCAGCAGCTTGGGAGCGGGGAGCACAGATACGCAGTATTTT
TRBD1 | TRBJ1-3 | TRBV28 | . | CASSFRTGGNTIYF | TGTGCCAGCAGTTTCCGGACAGGGGGAAACACCATATATTTT
. | TRBJ1-4 | TRBV30 | . | CAWSSGANEKLFF | TGTGCCTGGAGCTCGGGGGCTAATGAAAAACTGTTTTTT
TRBD2 | TRBJ2-7 | TRBV5-1 | . | CASSYYSRLAGVNEQYF | TGCGCCAGCAGCTATTACTCTCGACTAGCGGGAGTGAACGAGCAGTACTTC
. | TRBJ1-5 | TRBV28 | . | CASRPRHNQPQHF | TGTGCCAGCAGACCCCGACACAATCAGCCCCAGCATTTT
TRBD1 | TRBJ1-2 | TRBV6-6 | . | CASRPTGGAYGYTF | TGTGCCAGCAGGCCTACAGGGGGCGCATATGGCTACACCTTC
TRBD2 | TRBJ2-1 | TRBV28 | once | CASSSPSGTSVYNEQFF | TGTGCCAGCAGTTCCCCATCCGGGACTAGCGTCTACAATGAGCAGTTCTTC
. | TRBJ1-1 | TRBV6-5 | once | CASSQGLTEAFF | TGTGCCAGCAGTCAGGGGCTCACTGAAGCTTTCTTT
. | TRBJ1-5 | TRBV10-3 | . | CASSLGLNNQPQHF | TGTGCCAGCAGTTTGGGCCTAAACAATCAGCCCCAGCATTTT
TRBD1 | TRBJ1-5 | TRBV7-2 | few | CASTGQGQGNQPQHF | TGTGCCAGCACCGGACAGGGGCAAGGCAATCAGCCCCAGCATTTT
. | TRBJ2-1 | TRBV9 | . | CASSIRRFGEQFF | TGTGCCAGCAGCATAAGGCGGTTTGGTGAGCAGTTCTTC
. | TRBJ2-5 | TRBV7-2 | . | CASSLRGRGETQYF | TGTGCCAGCAGCTTAAGAGGACGGGGTGAGACCCAGTACTTC
TRBD1 | TRBJ1-1 | TRBV19 | . | CASSISPTGRNTEAFF | TGTGCCAGTAGTATATCCCCGACAGGGAGAAACACTGAAGCTTTCTTT
. | TRBJ1-3 | TRBV27 | . | CASSAGLIGNPIYF | TGTGCCAGCAGTGCGGGACTGATTGGAAACCCCATATATTTT
. | TRBJ2-4 | TRBV6-1 | few | CASRGIGIYNIQYF | TGTGCCAGCAGAGGAATCGGGATTTACAACATTCAGTACTTC
TRBD1 | TRBJ1-5 | TRBV5-1 | few | CASSPDRGNQPQHF | TGCGCCAGCAGCCCAGACAGGGGCAATCAGCCCCAGCATTTT
. | TRBJ1-1 | TRBV30 | . | CAWTPGLGNTEAFF | TGTGCCTGGACTCCGGGACTGGGGAACACTGAAGCTTTCTTT
. | TRBJ1-5 | TRBV7-2 | . | CASSFTGNQPQHF | TGTGCCAGCAGCTTTACAGGGAATCAGCCCCAGCATTTT
TRBD2 | TRBJ2-5 | TRBV28 | . | CASLAAGGLKTQYF | TGTGCCAGCCTGGCCGCGGGAGGGCTTAAGACCCAGTACTTC
TRBD2 | TRBJ2-3 | TRBV10-3 | . | CAIAPGLASTDTQYF | TGTGCCATCGCCCCGGGACTAGCTAGCACAGATACGCAGTATTTT
. | TRBJ1-1 | TRBV4-1 | . | CASSLDGLGRTEAFF | TGCGCCAGCAGCCTAGACGGGCTCGGGAGGACTGAAGCTTTCTTT
. | TRBJ1-5 | TRBV6-5 | . | CASSYSSQNQPQHF | TGTGCCAGCAGTTACTCCTCACAAAATCAGCCCCAGCATTTT
. | TRBJ1-1 | TRBV6-6 | . | CASSLQREAFF | TGTGCCAGCAGCTTACAAAGAGAAGCTTTCTTT
. | TRBJ2-1 | TRBV7-8 | . | CASSLNPEYTHEQFF | TGTGCCAGCAGCTTAAACCCCGAGTATACTCATGAGCAGTTCTTC
TRBD2 | TRBJ2-3 | TRBV25-1 | few | CASSELLGSGTYTDTQYF | TGTGCCAGCAGTGAATTGTTGGGTAGCGGGACCTACACAGATACGCAGTATTTT
. | TRBJ2-1 | TRBV4-3 | . | CASSQDPDRTLYNEQFF | TGCGCCAGCAGCCAAGATCCCGACAGGACTCTTTACAATGAGCAGTTCTTC
. | TRBJ2-7 | TRBV13 | . | CASSFSGVSYEQYF | TGTGCCAGCAGCTTTTCCGGGGTCTCCTACGAGCAGTACTTC
TRBD2 | TRBJ2-1 | TRBV5-1 | . | CASSPGTAGGPIFVVFF | TGCGCCAGCAGCCCTGGGACAGCGGGAGGACCGATTTTTGTGGTTTTCTTC
TRBD2 | TRBJ2-3 | TRBV6-1 | . | CASSDASGTHTDTQYF | TGTGCCAGCAGTGATGCTAGCGGGACCCACACAGATACGCAGTATTTT
TRBD1 | TRBJ2-6 | TRBV7-2 | once | CASSPWDSSYSGANVLTF | TGTGCCAGCAGCCCGTGGGACAGTTCTTATTCTGGGGCCAACGTCCTGACTTTC
TRBD1 | TRBJ1-2 | TRBV5-7 | once | CASSLGGQGRYGYTF | TGTGCCAGCAGCTTGGGGGGACAGGGTAGATATGGCTACACCTTC
. | TRBJ2-5 | TRBV21-1 | . | CAFGGLETQYF | TGTGCCTTCGGGGGGTTGGAGACCCAGTACTTC
. | TRBJ1-2 | TRBV29-1 | once | CSVAGQGHRHGYTF | TGCAGCGTGGCCGGACAAGGGCACCGTCATGGCTACACCTTC
. | TRBJ1-5 | TRBV5-8 | . | CASSLGQYQPQHF | TGTGCCAGCAGCTTGGGACAGTATCAGCCCCAGCATTTT
. | TRBJ2-2 | TRBV10-3 | . | CAIRPGLENTGELFF | TGTGCCATCAGGCCGGGACTGGAGAACACCGGGGAGCTGTTTTTT
TRBD1 | TRBJ1-1 | TRBV9 | . | CASSLGTGRAEAFF | TGTGCCAGCAGCTTAGGGACAGGGAGGGCTGAAGCTTTCTTT
TRBD1 | TRBJ2-7 | TRBV28 | . | CASSLDRGEQYF | TGTGCCAGCAGTCTGGACAGGGGCGAGCAGTACTTC
. | TRBJ2-3 | TRBV14 | . | CASSQDPLTDTQYF | TGTGCCAGCAGCCAAGACCCATTGACAGATACGCAGTATTTT
TRBD1 | TRBJ2-1 | TRBV29-1 | . | CSVGNRGTYNEQFF | TGCAGCGTTGGGAACAGGGGTACCTACAATGAGCAGTTCTTC
. | TRBJ2-3 | TRBV5-1 | . | CASSLGGEEDTDTQYF | TGCGCCAGCAGCTTGGGGGGGGAGGAGGATACAGATACGCAGTATTTT
. | TRBJ1-1 | TRBV27 | few | CATQGSLNTEAFF | TGTGCCACCCAGGGATCTTTGAACACTGAAGCTTTCTTT
. | TRBJ1-3 | TRBV29-1 | . | CSVDYLSGNTIYF | TGCAGCGTTGACTACCTCTCTGGAAACACCATATATTTT
TRBD2 | TRBJ2-2 | TRBV2 | . | CASRGTTNTGELFF | TGTGCCAGCAGGGGGACTACCAACACCGGGGAGCTGTTTTTT
TRBD1 | TRBJ1-3 | TRBV30 | . | CAWTADDRGRNTIYF | TGTGCCTGGACCGCCGACGACAGGGGGCGAAACACCATATATTTT
. | TRBJ2-7 | TRBV21-1 | . | CASSRDRYSYEQYF | TGTGCCAGCAGCCGGGACAGGTACTCCTACGAGCAGTACTTC
. | TRBJ2-7 | TRBV6-5 | . | CASRYLSEQYF | TGTGCCAGCAGGTACCTCTCCGAGCAGTACTTC
. | TRBJ2-7 | TRBV11-2 | . | CASSIDYRSSYEQYF | TGTGCCAGCAGTATAGACTACCGAAGCTCCTACGAGCAGTACTTC
TRBD2 | TRBJ2-1 | TRBV19 | . | CASRKGTSGDEQFF | TGTGCCAGTAGGAAGGGGACTAGTGGTGATGAGCAGTTCTTC
TRBD2 | TRBJ2-7 | TRBV2 | . | CASSGRAGGSYEQYF | TGTGCCAGCAGTGGTCGCGCGGGGGGATCTTACGAGCAGTACTTC
. | TRBJ2-7 | TRBV18 | . | CASSVLDNSYEQYF | TGTGCCAGCTCAGTACTGGACAACTCCTACGAGCAGTACTTC
. | TRBJ1-1 | TRBV6-5 | . | CASSYSRETVLGAFF | TGTGCCAGCAGTTACTCAAGGGAGACCGTACTGGGAGCTTTCTTT
TRBD1 | TRBJ1-5 | TRBV28 | . | CASSSYRGSNQPQHF | TGTGCCAGCAGTTCGTACAGGGGAAGCAATCAGCCCCAGCATTTT
TRBD1 | TRBJ1-1 | TRBV28 | . | CASTNRGLVTEAFF | TGTGCCAGCACCAACAGGGGGCTGGTGACTGAAGCTTTCTTT
. | TRBJ1-1 | TRBV25-1 | . | CASSESQGSPEAFF | TGTGCCAGCAGTGAATCTCAGGGGTCGCCTGAAGCTTTCTTT
. | TRBJ2-7 | TRBV4-1 | few | CASSQYVQNSYEQYF | TGCGCCAGCAGCCAATACGTACAAAACTCCTACGAGCAGTACTTC